A selection of T cell receptor beta chains follows, all from one sample in a study of blood T cell repertoires in COVID-19. The protocol was immunoSEQ multiplex PCR, while the TCRdb copy is restricted to in-frame clones and leaves out a portion. The sample holds a few hundred thousand clones, approximately 89% seen once. Sequencing used PBMCs or T cells enriched from blood (not recorded which). The receptors were gathered from a man between 40 and 49 years old in a cohort exposed to, infected with or recovered from COVID-19 (not recorded which). Each CDR3 is given with its conserved first and last residue. Each record gives: CDR3 protein, CDR3 DNA, D gene, V gene, J gene, clone size. The D gene is left open where the match is weak. Where a row states a size, it is once, few, many or the class of an expanded clone; other rows omit it.

cdr3_aa: CSVDRTSGRGFNEQFF; cdr3_nt: TGCAGCGTTGATAGGACTAGCGGGAGGGGTTTCAATGAGCAGTTCTTC; d_call: TRBD2; v_call: TRBV29-1; j_call: TRBJ2-1; clone_size: .
cdr3_aa: CASSYGQNYGYTF; cdr3_nt: TGTGCCAGCAGTTACGGGCAGAACTATGGCTACACCTTC; d_call: .; v_call: TRBV6-5; j_call: TRBJ1-2; clone_size: .
cdr3_aa: CASSFQGGDTEAFF; cdr3_nt: TGTGCCAGCAGCTTTCAGGGAGGGGACACTGAAGCTTTCTTT; d_call: .; v_call: TRBV7-9; j_call: TRBJ1-1; clone_size: .
cdr3_aa: CASSVVSRGSEAFF; cdr3_nt: TGTGCCAGCAGCGTAGTTTCCAGGGGAAGCGAAGCTTTCTTT; d_call: .; v_call: TRBV9; j_call: TRBJ1-1; clone_size: .
cdr3_aa: CASSPTTGPGSPLHF; cdr3_nt: TGTGCCAGCAGCCCGACGACAGGGCCAGGTTCACCCCTCCACTTT; d_call: TRBD1; v_call: TRBV7-8; j_call: TRBJ1-6; clone_size: .
cdr3_aa: CASSQEVAAPAEQFF; cdr3_nt: TGCGCCAGCAGCCAAGAAGTAGCGGCCCCGGCTGAGCAGTTCTTC; d_call: .; v_call: TRBV4-1; j_call: TRBJ2-1; clone_size: .
cdr3_aa: CASSYGGLAEYNEQFF; cdr3_nt: TGTGCCAGCAGTTACGGGGGTCTAGCGGAGTACAATGAGCAGTTCTTC; d_call: TRBD2; v_call: TRBV6-2/TRBV6-3; j_call: TRBJ2-1; clone_size: .
cdr3_aa: CASSLVSGFGNTIYF; cdr3_nt: TGCGCCAGCAGTCTCGTATCAGGGTTTGGAAACACCATATATTTT; d_call: .; v_call: TRBV5-1; j_call: TRBJ1-3; clone_size: .
cdr3_aa: CAWSVGLAGGQETQYF; cdr3_nt: TGTGCCTGGAGTGTGGGACTAGCGGGAGGTCAAGAGACCCAGTACTTC; d_call: TRBD2; v_call: TRBV30; j_call: TRBJ2-5; clone_size: .
cdr3_aa: CASSLTGDNSPLHF; cdr3_nt: TGTGCCAGCAGTCTAACAGGGGATAATTCACCCCTCCACTTT; d_call: TRBD1; v_call: TRBV27; j_call: TRBJ1-6; clone_size: .
cdr3_aa: CASSPDNSPGNEQYF; cdr3_nt: TGTGCCAGCTCACCAGACAACAGCCCAGGGAACGAGCAGTACTTC; d_call: .; v_call: TRBV18; j_call: TRBJ2-7; clone_size: .
cdr3_aa: CATSRVQSGQEETQYF; cdr3_nt: TGTGCCACCAGCAGAGTTCAGTCGGGACAGGAGGAGACCCAGTACTTC; d_call: TRBD1; v_call: TRBV15; j_call: TRBJ2-5; clone_size: .
cdr3_aa: CATRQTGESGNEQFF; cdr3_nt: TGTGCCACCCGGCAAACAGGGGAATCGGGAAATGAGCAGTTCTTC; d_call: TRBD1; v_call: TRBV19; j_call: TRBJ2-1; clone_size: .
cdr3_aa: CASSQVNSPLHF; cdr3_nt: TGCGCCAGCAGCCAAGTAAATTCACCCCTCCACTTT; d_call: .; v_call: TRBV4-1; j_call: TRBJ1-6; clone_size: few
cdr3_aa: CASSPGTGVYQPQHF; cdr3_nt: TGCGCCAGCAGCCCCGGGACAGGGGTTTATCAGCCCCAGCATTTT; d_call: TRBD1; v_call: TRBV5-1; j_call: TRBJ1-5; clone_size: .
cdr3_aa: CASSSYRGIGTTEAFF; cdr3_nt: TGTGCCAGCAGCTCGTACAGGGGTATTGGGACCACTGAAGCTTTCTTT; d_call: TRBD1; v_call: TRBV7-9; j_call: TRBJ1-1; clone_size: .
cdr3_aa: CASSQDMTGGEKLFF; cdr3_nt: TGTGCCAGCAGCCAAGATATGACAGGGGGTGAAAAACTGTTTTTT; d_call: TRBD1; v_call: TRBV4-2; j_call: TRBJ1-4; clone_size: .
cdr3_aa: CASSKTGGDEKLFF; cdr3_nt: TGTGCCAGCAGTAAGACAGGGGGCGATGAAAAACTGTTTTTT; d_call: TRBD1; v_call: TRBV6-5; j_call: TRBJ1-4; clone_size: .
cdr3_aa: CASSITSGGYNEQFF; cdr3_nt: TGTGCCAGCAGTATTACTAGCGGGGGCTACAATGAGCAGTTCTTC; d_call: TRBD2; v_call: TRBV28; j_call: TRBJ2-1; clone_size: .
cdr3_aa: CASSFLAGGSTDTQYF; cdr3_nt: TGTGCCAGCAGCTTCTTAGCGGGAGGTAGCACAGATACGCAGTATTTT; d_call: TRBD2; v_call: TRBV5-5; j_call: TRBJ2-3; clone_size: .
cdr3_aa: CAITVQGAYDEQYF; cdr3_nt: TGTGCCATCACCGTACAGGGGGCCTACGACGAGCAGTACTTC; d_call: TRBD1; v_call: TRBV10-3; j_call: TRBJ2-7; clone_size: few
cdr3_aa: CASSVKGVLGGELFF; cdr3_nt: TGTGCCAGCAGCGTAAAGGGGGTTTTAGGCGGGGAGCTGTTTTTT; d_call: .; v_call: TRBV5-4; j_call: TRBJ2-2; clone_size: .
cdr3_aa: CASSPGLAGVEQFF; cdr3_nt: TGTGCCAGCAGCCCCGGACTAGCGGGAGTGGAGCAGTTCTTC; d_call: TRBD2; v_call: TRBV27; j_call: TRBJ2-1; clone_size: .
cdr3_aa: CASSPRQGGEEQFF; cdr3_nt: TGCGCCAGCAGCCCCCGACAGGGAGGCGAGGAGCAGTTCTTC; d_call: .; v_call: TRBV5-1; j_call: TRBJ2-1; clone_size: .
cdr3_aa: CASSQDKVAAQYF; cdr3_nt: TGCGCCAGCAGCCAAGATAAGGTTGCGGCGCAGTATTTT; d_call: .; v_call: TRBV4-1; j_call: TRBJ2-3; clone_size: .
cdr3_aa: CASSPTQGLVNTEAFF; cdr3_nt: TGTGCCAGCTCACCAACGCAGGGGCTAGTGAACACTGAAGCTTTCTTT; d_call: .; v_call: TRBV18; j_call: TRBJ1-1; clone_size: once
cdr3_aa: CASSITAPGTSGTGELFF; cdr3_nt: TGTGCCAGTAGTATAACCGCTCCAGGGACTAGCGGCACCGGGGAGCTGTTTTTT; d_call: TRBD2; v_call: TRBV19; j_call: TRBJ2-2; clone_size: .
cdr3_aa: CATSDLVKLAGFTYEQYF; cdr3_nt: TGTGCCACCAGTGACTTAGTAAAACTAGCGGGATTTACTTACGAGCAGTACTTC; d_call: TRBD2; v_call: TRBV24-1; j_call: TRBJ2-7; clone_size: .
cdr3_aa: CACESGLAKSTGELFF; cdr3_nt: TGTGCCTGCGAATCCGGACTAGCCAAAAGCACCGGGGAGCTGTTTTTT; d_call: TRBD2; v_call: TRBV30; j_call: TRBJ2-2; clone_size: .
cdr3_aa: CATSRSPGQTFYEQYF; cdr3_nt: TGTGCCACCAGCAGGTCCCCGGGACAGACATTCTACGAGCAGTACTTC; d_call: TRBD1; v_call: TRBV15; j_call: TRBJ2-7; clone_size: .
cdr3_aa: CASQREGVNEQFF; cdr3_nt: TGTGCCAGCCAGCGGGAGGGCGTCAATGAGCAGTTCTTC; d_call: TRBD2; v_call: TRBV28; j_call: TRBJ2-1; clone_size: .
cdr3_aa: CAMADSTSGDEQFF; cdr3_nt: TGTGCCATGGCCGACAGTACCTCGGGAGATGAGCAGTTCTTC; d_call: .; v_call: TRBV10-3; j_call: TRBJ2-1; clone_size: .
cdr3_aa: CASSSSSGSLKTSYNEQFF; cdr3_nt: TGTGCCAGCAGTTCAAGTAGCGGGAGCCTAAAAACGTCCTACAATGAGCAGTTCTTC; d_call: TRBD2; v_call: TRBV27; j_call: TRBJ2-1; clone_size: few
cdr3_aa: CSVHRGTLSGTQYF; cdr3_nt: TGCAGCGTTCATCGGGGGACCCTCTCGGGTACGCAGTATTTT; d_call: .; v_call: TRBV29-1; j_call: TRBJ2-3; clone_size: .
cdr3_aa: CASSTPLTSGSKNEQFF; cdr3_nt: TGTGCCAGTAGTACTCCTCTGACTAGCGGGAGTAAGAATGAGCAGTTCTTC; d_call: TRBD2; v_call: TRBV19; j_call: TRBJ2-1; clone_size: .
cdr3_aa: CASSQGGSGVSNQPQHF; cdr3_nt: TGCGCCAGCAGCCAAGGAGGGTCCGGGGTTAGCAATCAGCCCCAGCATTTT; d_call: .; v_call: TRBV4-1; j_call: TRBJ1-5; clone_size: .
cdr3_aa: CASSLGLAGRGSTDTQYF; cdr3_nt: TGTGCCAGCAGTTTAGGACTAGCGGGACGGGGGAGCACAGATACGCAGTATTTT; d_call: TRBD2; v_call: TRBV28; j_call: TRBJ2-3; clone_size: .
cdr3_aa: CASSPHGTERNTIYF; cdr3_nt: TGTGCCAGCAGCCCGCACGGGACAGAAAGAAACACCATATATTTT; d_call: TRBD1; v_call: TRBV7-9; j_call: TRBJ1-3; clone_size: .
cdr3_aa: CASSRDRLAKNIQYF; cdr3_nt: TGTGCCAGCAGTCGGGACAGACTAGCCAAAAACATTCAGTACTTC; d_call: TRBD1; v_call: TRBV6-2/TRBV6-3; j_call: TRBJ2-4; clone_size: .
cdr3_aa: CASSQVNRGPEHLGTEAFF; cdr3_nt: TGCGCCAGCAGCCAAGTCAACAGGGGGCCCGAGCACTTGGGCACTGAAGCTTTCTTT; d_call: TRBD1; v_call: TRBV4-1; j_call: TRBJ1-1; clone_size: .
cdr3_aa: CAIKSAGGYNEQFF; cdr3_nt: TGTGCCATCAAGTCAGCGGGAGGCTACAATGAGCAGTTCTTC; d_call: TRBD2; v_call: TRBV10-3; j_call: TRBJ2-1; clone_size: .
cdr3_aa: CASSTGDHYGYTF; cdr3_nt: TGTGCCAGCAGCACAGGGGATCACTATGGCTACACCTTC; d_call: TRBD1; v_call: TRBV5-4; j_call: TRBJ1-2; clone_size: .
cdr3_aa: CASSPDRISNYGYTF; cdr3_nt: TGTGCCAGCAGCCCCGACAGGATTTCTAACTATGGCTACACCTTC; d_call: .; v_call: TRBV7-9; j_call: TRBJ1-2; clone_size: .
cdr3_aa: CATSDASGRGTDTQYF; cdr3_nt: TGTGCCACCAGTGATGCTAGCGGGAGGGGCACAGATACGCAGTATTTT; d_call: TRBD2; v_call: TRBV24-1; j_call: TRBJ2-3; clone_size: .
cdr3_aa: CASSFRGSGTGVRYEQYF; cdr3_nt: TGTGCCAGCAGTTTTCGAGGAAGTGGAACGGGAGTACGCTACGAGCAGTACTTC; d_call: .; v_call: TRBV28; j_call: TRBJ2-7; clone_size: .
cdr3_aa: CASFRGQGFNEQFF; cdr3_nt: TGTGCCAGCTTCAGGGGACAGGGGTTCAATGAGCAGTTCTTC; d_call: TRBD1; v_call: TRBV5-8; j_call: TRBJ2-1; clone_size: .
cdr3_aa: CASSFYRLNEQFF; cdr3_nt: TGCGCCAGCAGCTTTTACCGGTTAAATGAGCAGTTCTTC; d_call: .; v_call: TRBV5-1; j_call: TRBJ2-1; clone_size: .
cdr3_aa: CAITDRFQETQYF; cdr3_nt: TGTGCCATCACCGACAGATTCCAAGAGACCCAGTACTTC; d_call: .; v_call: TRBV10-3; j_call: TRBJ2-5; clone_size: .
cdr3_aa: CATNGGLIDLGELFF; cdr3_nt: TGTGCCACCAACGGGGGATTAATAGACCTTGGGGAACTGTTTTTT; d_call: .; v_call: TRBV28; j_call: TRBJ1-4; clone_size: .
cdr3_aa: CASRKTGTSQETQYF; cdr3_nt: TGTGCCAGCAGAAAGACCGGGACAAGCCAAGAGACCCAGTACTTC; d_call: .; v_call: TRBV6-5; j_call: TRBJ2-5; clone_size: .
cdr3_aa: CASRLAGGYEQFF; cdr3_nt: TGTGCCAGCAGACTAGCGGGAGGCTATGAGCAGTTCTTC; d_call: TRBD2; v_call: TRBV6-5; j_call: TRBJ2-1; clone_size: .
cdr3_aa: CASTEGGAGEQYF; cdr3_nt: TGTGCCAGCACCGAAGGGGGGGCAGGCGAGCAGTACTTC; d_call: .; v_call: TRBV6-5; j_call: TRBJ2-7; clone_size: .
cdr3_aa: CATSRGRLITYEQYF; cdr3_nt: TGTGCCACCAGCAGAGGTAGACTGATTACCTACGAGCAGTACTTC; d_call: .; v_call: TRBV15; j_call: TRBJ2-7; clone_size: .
cdr3_aa: CASSQDKETQYF; cdr3_nt: TGTGCCAGCAGCCAAGATAAAGAGACCCAGTACTTC; d_call: .; v_call: TRBV3-1/TRBV3-2; j_call: TRBJ2-5; clone_size: once
cdr3_aa: CASALAGVTGELFF; cdr3_nt: TGTGCCAGCGCCCTGGCAGGGGTAACCGGGGAGCTGTTTTTT; d_call: .; v_call: TRBV25-1; j_call: TRBJ2-2; clone_size: .